Below are 17 T cell receptor beta chains sequenced from a single sample in a study of T cells after posttransplantation cyclophosphamide. Measured with immunoSEQ multiplex PCR; TCRdb has only the in-frame clones, and not every one. The sample consists of tens of thousands of clones, around 73% of them appearing once. Sequencing was carried out using memory CD4+ T cells sorted from PBMCs. These receptors were obtained from an older woman in good health, CMV-negative, and a related stem cell transplant donor.

The gene calls are TRBV11-3 and TRBJ2-5; D not certain. The V gene's germline CDR1 is SGHNT and CDR2 YENEEA. This CDR3 comprises 13 residues. V lost 4 bases, J lost 0 bases, and 6 bases lay in between. CDR3 protein: CASSYMNQETQYF. CDR3 DNA sequence: TGTGCCAGCAGCTACATGAACCAAGAGACCCAGTACTTC.

This sequence joins TRBV28 and TRBJ2-7; D gene unclear. This CDR3 spans 14 amino acids. Trimming took 6 bases from V and 3 from J, leaving 15 bases between them. Germline CDR1 is MDHEN and CDR2 is SYDVKM. CDR3 region: CASSTPLRVYEQYF. The CDR3 DNA reads TGTGCCAGCAGCACTCCCCTTCGTGTCTACGAGCAGTACTTC.

The V and J genes are TRBV5-6 and TRBJ1-1, with 7 nucleotides matching TRBD1. The length of the CDR3 is 15 residues. Germline V gene sequence: CDR1 SGHDT, CDR2 YYEEEE. With V trimmed by 4 bases and J by 4 bases, 10 bases remained unmatched. In nucleotides, the CDR3 is TGTGCCAGCAGCATCAGACAGGGAAAGGCCACTGAAGCTTTCTTT. Translation: CASSIRQGKATEAFF.

This clone was found a few times. The CDR3 reads CAISSGQDTEAFF. DNA for the CDR3: TGTGCCATCAGTTCCGGACAGGACACTGAAGCTTTCTTT. V and J are TRBV10-3 and TRBJ1-1, with 7 positions matching TRBD1. This CDR3 comprises 13 residues. The germline CDR1 and CDR2 sequences are ENHRY and SYGVKD. V was clipped by 5 bases and J by 3 bases; unmatched bases: 3.

The chain uses TRBV5-8 and TRBJ1-2; D is undetermined. The CDR3 extends over 16 amino acids. Germline lookup yields CDR1 SGHTS and CDR2 YDEGEE. V lost 0 bases to trimming and J lost 4 bases, with 16 bases between them. The CDR3 nucleotides read TGTGCCAGCAGCTTGGAGGCCGCCACCAGCGTCTATGGCTACACCTTC. Translating it yields CASSLEAATSVYGYTF.

Judged by abundance, this clone is medium-sized. The V and J genes are TRBV2 and TRBJ2-1; D gene ambiguous. The CDR3 length is 11 residues. In germline, CDR1 is SNHLY, CDR2 FYNNEI. Trimming removed 6 bases at V and 5 bases at J, with 5 bases between. The CDR3 here is CASSFHNEQFF. The CDR3 coding sequence is TGTGCCAGCAGCTTCCACAATGAGCAGTTCTTC.

This sequence joins TRBV28 and TRBJ2-4, with 9 nucleotides matching TRBD2. The V segment lost 2 bases and the J segment 5 bases; nucleotides outside the gene matches: 4. CDR1 and CDR2 (germline): MDHEN, SYDVKM. This CDR3 contains 15 residues. CDR3 nucleotide sequence: TGTGCCAGCAGTTTAGCGGGAGGGCCCGAAAACATTCAGTACTTC. Its translation is CASSLAGGPENIQYF.

With respect to this clone: This sample includes further DNA sequences coding for the same CDR3. The chain carries TRBV5-1 and TRBJ1-2; maybe TRBD1 (5 bases). V was shortened by 2 bases and J by 1 base, with 18 bases between the two germline ends. CDR1 and CDR2 (germline): SGHRS, YFSETQ. The CDR3 covers 17 residues. Here the CDR3 DNA reads TGCGCCAGCAGCTTCGCTCTTCGACAGACGAATAACTATGGCTACACCTTC. It encodes CASSFALRQTNNYGYTF.

This rearrangement joins TRBV27 to TRBJ1-2; the match to TRBD1 covers 10 bases. The length of the CDR3 is 13 residues. V was pared by 5 bases and J by 7 bases, with 4 bases of the junction left unmatched. Germline values: CDR1 MNHEY, CDR2 SMNVEV (reference sequence). In nucleotides, the CDR3 is TGTGCCAGCAGTGACAGGGGGCCTGGTGGCTACACCTTC. Protein: CASSDRGPGGYTF.

This chain joins TRBV5-1 and TRBJ2-7; D might be TRBD2 (5 bases). The ends were cut back, 0 bases at V and 5 bases at J, with 12 bases in the middle. Germline CDR1 is SGHRS and CDR2 is YFSETQ. This CDR3 has 14 amino acids. CDR3 sequence (DNA): TGCGCCAGCAGCTTGGAAGGCCGGCGGGACGAGCAGTACTTC. Protein product: CASSLEGRRDEQYF. The whole variable domain, filled in from reference TRBV5-1 and TRBJ2-7, reads KAGVTQTPRYLIKTRGQQVTLSCSPISGHRSVSWYQQTPGQGLQFLFEYFSETQRNKGNFPGRFSGRQFSNSRSEMNVSTLELGDSALYLCASSLEGRRDEQYFGPGTRLTVT.

This clone occurred a few times. V is TRBV19 and J is TRBJ2-1; 11 bases match TRBD2. Germline V lookup: CDR1 LNHDA, CDR2 SQIVND (reference sequence). V shed 8 bases, J shed 4 bases, and the junction held 7 bases outside the gene matches. This CDR3 region has 15 residues. The CDR3 protein is CASEGLAGPYNEQFF. The CDR3 DNA is TGTGCCAGTGAAGGACTAGCGGGCCCATACAATGAGCAGTTCTTC.

The chain joins TRBV7-2 to TRBJ1-3, with 8 nucleotides matching TRBD1. CDR1 is SGHTA, CDR2 FQGNSA, per germline. J gave up 3 bases and V 5 bases, and 6 bases lay outside the gene matches. The CDR3 consists of 15 residues. The CDR3 nucleotides read TGTGCCAGCAGCCTAAGGACAGGGAATGGAAACACCATATATTTT. Its protein product is CASSLRTGNGNTIYF.

This clone was observed a single time. This chain joins TRBV5-8 and TRBJ1-1; no firm D call. Germline V gene sequence: CDR1 SGHTS, CDR2 YDEGEE. Trimming took off 5 bases at V and 5 bases at J, with 13 bases between the two ends. This CDR3 contains 13 residues. CDR3 region: CASSHSRRTEAFF. The CDR3 bases are TGTGCCAGCAGTCACTCGAGGAGGACTGAAGCTTTCTTT.

This chain links TRBV10-3 with TRBJ2-3; TRBD2 might be the D (6 bases). The CDR3 contains 14 residues. Germline loops: CDR1 ENHRY, CDR2 SYGVKD. V lost 5 bases and J lost 5, with 14 bases in between. The CDR3 is CAISSSSGEDTQYF. In DNA form, the CDR3 reads TGTGCCATCAGTAGCTCCTCGGGGGAAGATACGCAGTATTTT.

This clone has a handful of counts. The chain employs TRBV11-2 and TRBJ2-7; 12 nucleotides align to TRBD2. V was clipped by 5 bases and J by 6 bases; unmatched bases: 8. The CDR3 length is 15 residues. Germline V gene sequence: CDR1 SGHAT, CDR2 FQNNGV. In DNA, the CDR3 is TGTGCCAGCAGCCCTCGACTAGCGGGGGCCTTCGAGCAGTACTTC. Translated: CASSPRLAGAFEQYF.

This clone was recorded a few times. The gene calls are TRBV6-1 and TRBJ1-3, with TRBD1 as a possible D gene (6 bases). The ends were cut back, 7 bases at V and 7 bases at J, with 20 bases in the middle. This CDR3 contains 15 residues. Germline lookup yields CDR1 MNHNS and CDR2 SASEGT. In DNA form, the CDR3 reads TGTGCCAGCATTCAGAGGGGGAAACTTTGGAACACCATATATTTT. Its translation: CASIQRGKLWNTIYF.

This clone was seen more than once but under ten times. V gene TRBV19 combines with J gene TRBJ1-1; 7 nucleotides line up with TRBD1. In germline, CDR1 is LNHDA, CDR2 SQIVND (reference sequence). The J segment lost 7 bases and the V segment lost 7 bases, leaving 3 bases of the junction unmatched. There are 11 residues in the CDR3. In DNA form, the CDR3 reads TGTGCCAGTAACAGGGGACATGAAGCTTTCTTT. Translation gives CASNRGHEAFF.